These 26 T cell receptor beta chains originate from one sample sequenced in a study of T cell responses to AZD1222 COVID-19 vaccine (dated by TCRdb to the early 2020s). The library was produced with the immunoSEQ multiplex PCR assay. Imported from immuneACCESS, the table was reduced by TCRdb to in-frame sequences with V and J called. These copies leave out some clones; in studies compared against another copy, an unresolved V gene accounts for under half, and the cause of the remainder is not known. Across this sample there are about 130,000 clones, with under 95% seen only once. The top ten clonotypes cover 1.5% to 2% of the sample. According to the study, the label for this sample's time point signals: baseline before first vaccination. The sample in question was peripheral blood, obtained on day 0 of AZD1222 vaccination. The receptors derive from an adult in good health.

Details on this clone: Compared with germline, one end of the junction differs, possibly owing to a read error. The chain employs TRBV27 and TRBJ2-7; 9 bases match TRBD1. Germline loops: CDR1 MNHEY, CDR2 SMNVEV (reference sequence). The CDR3 totals 16 residues. CDR3 sequence: CASSISATGGGYEQYF. The CDR3 DNA is TGTGCCAGCAGTATATCCGCAACAGGGGGCGGCTACGAGCAGTACTTC.

This chain uses TRBV5-4 with TRBJ1-1; no reliable D call. The V gene lost 0 bases and the J gene lost 1 base, with 10 bases spanning the gap. This CDR3 comprises 15 residues. CDR1 is SGHNT, CDR2 YYREEE, per germline (reference sequence). CDR3 residues: CASSLASGGNTEAFF. As DNA, the CDR3 is TGTGCCAGCAGCTTGGCTTCCGGCGGGAACACTGAAGCTTTCTTT.

The CDR3: CATSDSTGRDTGELFF. CDR3 DNA sequence: TGTGCCACCAGTGACTCAACAGGGCGAGACACCGGGGAGCTGTTTTTT. The chain uses TRBV24-1 and TRBJ2-2, with a tentative D call TRBD1 (6 bases). V dropped 4 bases and J dropped 3 bases, with 14 bases sitting between them. The CDR3 totals 16 residues. Germline assignment: CDR1 KGHDR and CDR2 SFDVKD.

This sequence joins TRBV7-2 and TRBJ2-5; D gene unclear. The V end lost 5 bases, the J end lost 2 bases, and 21 bases lay between the germline ends. The CDR3 loop spans 17 amino acids. Germline V gives CDR1 SGHTA, CDR2 FQGNSA. CDR3 amino acids: CASSPPLAAIRQETQYF. The CDR3 DNA sequence: TGTGCCAGCAGCCCCCCCTTGGCGGCGATTCGGCAAGAGACCCAGTACTTC.

The rearrangement joins TRBV15 to TRBJ1-5; tentatively, D is TRBD1 (5 bases). Germline loops: CDR1 LNHNV, CDR2 YYDKDF (reference sequence). The germline V and J ends were trimmed by 0 bases and 2 bases, with 14 bases remaining between them. CDR3 size: 17 residues. CDR3 region: CATSREPGLGGNQPQHF. CDR3 nucleotide sequence: TGTGCCACCAGCAGAGAACCGGGGCTCGGAGGCAATCAGCCCCAGCATTTT.

The chain recombines TRBV6-2 or TRBV6-3 with TRBJ2-7; no reliable D call. The CDR3 loop spans 16 amino acids. The V gene's germline CDR1 is MNHEY and CDR2 SVGEGT. The V and J ends lost 5 bases and 0 bases respectively, with 17 bases between them. The CDR3 nucleotides are TGTGCCAGCAGTAAAAGAGTGACGGGCGTCTCCTACGAGCAGTACTTC. Protein: CASSKRVTGVSYEQYF.

This chain connects TRBV2 to TRBJ1-3, with 7 positions matching TRBD1. The CDR3 is 16 amino acids. J gave up 0 bases and V 5 bases, and 7 bases lay outside the gene matches. Germline V gives CDR1 SNHLY, CDR2 FYNNEI. CDR3 loop: CASSYDRAVSGNTIYF. CDR3 coding DNA: TGTGCCAGCAGTTACGACAGGGCCGTCTCTGGAAACACCATATATTTT.

The chain is built from TRBV2 and TRBJ1-5; D ambiguous. CDR3 length: 12 amino acids. Germline V gives CDR1 SNHLY, CDR2 FYNNEI. V was cut by 7 bases and J by 12 bases, with 16 bases left in between. The DNA for the CDR3 is TGTGCCAGCAAGGGTGAAGAGACGGACCAGCATTTT. This encodes CASKGEETDQHF.

This clone was recorded only once. The chain uses TRBV18 and TRBJ1-4; no clear D gene. V lost 3 bases and J lost 7, with 15 bases in between. Germline CDR1 reads KGHSH; CDR2 reads LQKENI. The length of the CDR3 is 15 residues. The CDR3 sequence is CASSPPSEPGEKLFF. In DNA form, the CDR3 reads TGTGCCAGCTCACCGCCATCCGAGCCGGGTGAAAAACTGTTTTTT.

The chain carries TRBV19 and TRBJ2-7; TRBD1 aligns across 12 bases. The V gene's germline CDR1 is LNHDA and CDR2 SQIVND (reference sequence). This CDR3 has 13 residues. The junction had 4 bases not matched to a gene; V was cut back by 4 bases and J by 9 bases. As DNA, the CDR3 is TGTGCCAGTAGTAAGGGACAGGGGGCGATGCAGTACTTC. Protein sequence: CASSKGQGAMQYF.

J is TRBJ1-2 and V is TRBV4-2; 7 bases are a match to TRBD1. Trimming at V came to 0 bases and at J to 2 bases, leaving 6 bases not matched to a gene. Germline V lookup: CDR1 LGHNA, CDR2 YNFKEQ. The CDR3 runs to 16 residues. The CDR3 here is CASSQEGVQGNYGYTF. In DNA form, the CDR3 reads TGTGCCAGCAGCCAAGAAGGCGTACAGGGGAACTATGGCTACACCTTC.

J is TRBJ2-5 and V is TRBV5-4, with 10 positions matching TRBD2. The CDR3 loop spans 16 amino acids. With 0 bases clipped from V and 7 bases from J, the junction kept 9 bases outside the gene matches. Germline CDR1 SGHNT, CDR2 YYREEE (reference sequence). Here the CDR3 reads CASSLALAGAAGTQYF. CDR3 DNA sequence: TGTGCCAGCAGCTTGGCCCTAGCGGGGGCCGCAGGGACCCAGTACTTC.

The DNA for the CDR3 is TGTGCCAGCACTGGACAGGTGGGCTCTGGAAACACCATATATTTT. The encoded protein is CASTGQVGSGNTIYF. The rearrangement uses TRBV6-5 and TRBJ1-3; 7 bases line up with TRBD1. Germline lookup yields CDR1 MNHEY and CDR2 SVGAGI. The V gene end was trimmed by 7 bases and the J gene end by 0 bases; junction bases not matched to a gene: 6. CDR3 length equals 15 residues.

The count of this clone is one. V and J are TRBV5-1 and TRBJ1-1; no firm D call. Germline-derived CDR1 and CDR2 are SGHRS and YFSETQ. The CDR3 spans 15 residues. Between the trimmed V and J ends, which lost 4 bases and 3 bases, there was a span of 16 bases. In nucleotides, the CDR3 is TGCGCCAGCAGCCCCACCTCGAGGAGGGACACTGAAGCTTTCTTT. Translating gives CASSPTSRRDTEAFF.

This chain uses TRBV3-1 (or the pseudogene TRBV3-2) with TRBJ2-1, with a possible D match to TRBD2 (5 bases). With 4 bases removed from V and 5 bases from J, the gap between germline ends came to 6 bases. The CDR3 extends over 12 amino acids. CDR1 and CDR2 (germline): LGHDT, YNNKEL (reference sequence). The CDR3 spells CASSRGDNEQFF. The CDR3 region has the DNA TGTGCCAGCAGCCGGGGAGACAATGAGCAGTTCTTC.

CDR3 protein: CASSRRGGRADTQYF. The DNA of the CDR3 is TGTGCCAGCAGCCGCAGGGGGGGCCGCGCAGATACGCAGTATTTT. The chain employs TRBV27 and TRBJ2-3; D might be TRBD1 or TRBD2, each matching 7 bases. The V gene's germline CDR1 is MNHEY and CDR2 SMNVEV (reference sequence). CDR3 length: 15 residues. V gave up 6 bases and J gave up 4 bases, with 17 bases separating them.

As for this clone: Other DNA sequences of this sample code for an identical CDR3. This chain joins TRBV7-2 and TRBJ2-7; possible D gene TRBD1, 6 bases. Germline values: CDR1 SGHTA, CDR2 FQGNSA. The V gene lost 6 bases and the J gene lost 6 bases, with 12 bases spanning the gap. The CDR3 is 12 amino acids. CDR3 bases: TGTGCCAGCAGTTCGACAGGTTTCGAGCAGTACTTC. Translated, it gives CASSSTGFEQYF.

The chain is built from TRBV24-1 and TRBJ1-2; TRBD1 matches at 9 bases. This CDR3 contains 14 residues. The trim removed 9 bases at V and 8 bases at J, leaving 12 bases unmatched. The germline CDR1 and CDR2 sequences are KGHDR and SFDVKD. The CDR3 sequence: CATWGDRAAEGYTF. The CDR3 DNA follows: TGTGCCACCTGGGGGGACAGGGCGGCAGAGGGCTACACCTTC.

The chain links TRBV28 to TRBJ2-3; D might be TRBD1 (6 bases). The germline CDR1 and CDR2 sequences are MDHEN and SYDVKM. V dropped 4 bases and J dropped 0 bases, with 20 bases sitting between them. The CDR3 loop spans 18 amino acids. Here the CDR3 DNA reads TGTGCCAGCAGTTCCAGGTTCGGGGACACAGCTAGCACAGATACGCAGTATTTT. Encoded protein: CASSSRFGDTASTDTQYF.

This clone was seen just once. This rearrangement joins TRBV19 to TRBJ1-4; the match to TRBD1 covers 9 bases. V was clipped by 4 bases and J by 4 bases; unmatched bases: 1. The CDR3 loop spans 14 amino acids. The germline V gene encodes CDR1 LNHDA and CDR2 SQIVND (reference sequence). The CDR3 DNA reads as TGTGCCAGTAGTACGACAGGGGGTAATGAAAAACTGTTTTTT. Protein sequence: CASSTTGGNEKLFF.

This clone appeared once. This rearrangement joins TRBV5-4 to TRBJ2-5; weak D call: TRBD2 (5 bases). The CDR3 covers 17 residues. V was trimmed by 4 bases and J by 2 bases, leaving 21 bases between them. Looked up from germline, CDR1 is SGHNT and CDR2 is YYREEE (reference sequence). The CDR3 sequence: CASSPTPLDFAQETQYF. DNA of the CDR3: TGTGCCAGCAGCCCCACCCCCCTGGACTTCGCACAAGAGACCCAGTACTTC.

This rearrangement joins TRBV9 to TRBJ2-1, with TRBD1 matching 8 bases. V was pared by 4 bases and J by 8 bases, with 11 bases of the junction left unmatched. The CDR3 extends over 15 amino acids. Germline V CDR1 and CDR2: SGDLS, YYNGEE. The CDR3: CASSPLRGQSDEQFF. The CDR3 DNA reads TGTGCCAGCAGCCCTCTCAGGGGGCAGAGCGATGAGCAGTTCTTC.

The rearrangement links TRBV11-2 to TRBJ2-1, with TRBD2 matching 14 bases. From germline, CDR1 is SGHAT and CDR2 FQNNGV. CDR3 length equals 18 residues. The V gene end was trimmed by 5 bases and the J gene end by 4 bases; junction bases not matched to a gene: 10. CDR3 in amino acids: CASSTSLGLAGAYNEQFF. In DNA, the CDR3 is TGTGCCAGCAGCACCTCATTGGGACTAGCGGGGGCATACAATGAGCAGTTCTTC.

This rearrangement joins TRBV4-1 to TRBJ2-7, with TRBD2 matching over 8 bases. Trimming removed 3 bases from V and 1 base from J; junction bases left unmatched: 8. CDR3 length: 16 residues. CDR1 and CDR2 (germline): MGHRA, YSYEKL. The CDR3 nucleotides read TGCGCCAGCAGCCACGGAAGCGGGGGCCGATCCTACGAGCAGTACTTC. Protein: CASSHGSGGRSYEQYF.

The genes are TRBV7-2 and TRBJ2-5, with 10 nucleotides matching TRBD1. Losses at the gene ends were 4 bases for V and 5 bases for J; bases not matched to a gene: 7. The CDR3 is 15 residues long. In germline, CDR1 is SGHTA, CDR2 FQGNSA. In DNA, the CDR3 is TGTGCCAGCAGCTGGACCGGGACAGGGGCTGAGACCCAGTACTTC. This codes for CASSWTGTGAETQYF.

V usage is TRBV18 and J usage is TRBJ1-1; D is possibly TRBD1 (5 bases). The CDR3 extends over 11 amino acids. Trimming removed 2 bases from V and 7 bases from J, with 5 bases in between. The germline gives CDR1 KGHSH, CDR2 LQKENI. CDR3 sequence: CASSPTGEAFF. The CDR3 coding sequence is TGTGCCAGCTCACCAACAGGTGAAGCTTTCTTT.